One and the same sample provided the 26 T cell receptor beta chains below, sequenced in a study of CD8 T cells in ankylosing spondylitis. Study-wide results and limits: The study identified a TCR beta motif of several highly homologous variants that appeared characteristic of ankylosing spondylitis blood.

One entry per CDR3 protein, called by TCRdb with MiXCR from the 5' RACE reads. In the table there are 400,000 or so distinct CDR3 sequences, roughly 25% of which are singletons. Their antigens remain unidentified. Sequencing was done on a sample of blood, either unsorted or a sorted T cell fraction (not recorded which). Source of these receptors: a male donor with ankylosing spondylitis.

The chain carries TRBV20-1 and TRBJ1-2; TRBD1 matches at 12 bases. Trimming removed 1 base from V and 6 bases from J; junction bases left unmatched: 3. The CDR3 length is 14 residues. Per the germline V gene, CDR1 is DFQATT and CDR2 is SNEGSKA (reference sequence). The chain's CDR3 is CSARVGTGGDGYTF. The CDR3 DNA sequence: TGCAGTGCTAGAGTTGGGACAGGGGGCGATGGCTACACCTTC.

V gene TRBV5-1 combines with J gene TRBJ2-1; 7 nucleotides align to TRBD2. The V gene end was trimmed by 0 bases and the J gene end by 3 bases; junction bases not matched to a gene: 6. Germline CDR1 reads SGHRS; CDR2 reads YFSETQ. The CDR3 spans 16 residues. The CDR3 region is CASSLANLADYNEQFF. CDR3 DNA sequence: TGCGCCAGCAGCTTGGCCAATCTAGCGGACTACAATGAGCAGTTCTTC.

This clonotype showed up just a few times. The chain combines TRBV7-2 with TRBJ1-1; tentatively, D is TRBD1 (6 bases). Germline values: CDR1 SGHTA, CDR2 FQGNSA. V lost 2 bases, J lost 6 bases, and 7 bases lay in between. CDR3 size: 12 residues. The CDR3 here is CASSLNRAEAFF. CDR3 DNA sequence: TGTGCCAGCAGCTTAAACAGGGCTGAAGCTTTCTTT.

Here the CDR3 reads CASSVTGVVDEQFF. The CDR3 region has the DNA TGTGCCAGCAGTGTTACGGGAGTTGTCGATGAGCAGTTCTTC. This chain links TRBV25-1 with TRBJ2-1; D may be TRBD2 (6 bases). CDR3 size: 14 residues. CDR1 is MGHDK, CDR2 SYGVNS, per germline. V was cut by 4 bases and J by 8 bases, with 15 bases left in between. Using reference TRBV25-1 and TRBJ2-1 for the parts outside the CDR3, the full variable domain is EADIYQTPRYLVIGTGKKITLECSQTMGHDKMYWYQQDPGMELHLIHYSYGVNSTEKGDLSSESTVSRIRTEHFPLTLESARPSHTSQYLCASSVTGVVDEQFFGPGTRLTVL.

The rearrangement uses TRBV29-1 and TRBJ2-2, with D possibly being TRBD1 (6 bases). Looked up from germline, CDR1 is SQVTM and CDR2 is ANQGSEA. This CDR3 spans 13 amino acids. The V end was cut by 3 bases, the J end by 7 bases, with 12 bases between. CDR3 nucleotide sequence: TGCAGCGTTGATGGGGCAGGGGTCGGGGAGCTGTTTTTT. Translating gives CSVDGAGVGELFF.

This clonotype occurred many times. The rearrangement uses TRBV7-9 and TRBJ2-3; D remains unclear. The germline V and J ends were trimmed by 6 bases and 3 bases, with 7 bases remaining between them. CDR1 SEHNR and CDR2 FQNEAQ come from the germline V gene (reference sequence). The CDR3 totals 12 residues. The CDR3 DNA reads as TGTGCCAGCAGTCTTCAGACAGATACGCAGTATTTT. This gives the protein CASSLQTDTQYF.

The V and J genes are TRBV25-1 and TRBJ1-1; a weak D match, TRBD1 (5 bases). The V end lost 7 bases, the J end lost 3 bases, and 18 bases lay between the germline ends. Germline V CDR1 and CDR2: MGHDK, SYGVNS. The CDR3 sequence is 15 residues long. CDR3 protein: CASTLSGDPDTEAFF. For the CDR3, the DNA is TGTGCCAGCACCCTTAGTGGGGACCCGGACACTGAAGCTTTCTTT.

The chain links TRBV7-9 to TRBJ1-4; TRBD1 agrees at 7 bases. V dropped 3 bases and J dropped 8; count of bases not matched to a gene: 12. This CDR3 region has 16 residues. Germline CDR1 and CDR2: SEHNR and FQNEAQ (reference sequence). The CDR3: CASSLSQGTFGEKLFF. The CDR3 DNA sequence: TGTGCCAGCAGCTTGTCACAGGGGACGTTTGGGGAAAAACTGTTTTTT.

This chain links TRBV29-1 with TRBJ1-2, with TRBD1 matching over 9 bases. CDR1 SQVTM and CDR2 ANQGSEA come from the germline V gene. With V trimmed by 7 bases and J by 2 bases, 5 bases remained unmatched. This CDR3 contains 13 residues. The CDR3 sequence is CSARTGDNYGYTF. The CDR3 DNA sequence: TGCAGCGCCAGGACAGGGGACAACTATGGCTACACCTTC.

This clonotype turned up a few times. The chain joins TRBV4-1 to TRBJ2-1, with no clear D. The CDR3 runs 14 residues. V dropped 1 base and J dropped 7 bases, with 11 bases sitting between them. CDR1 is MGHRA and CDR2 is YSYEKL in the germline V gene. The CDR3 loop reads CASSQANRPNEQFF. CDR3 sequence (DNA): TGCGCCAGCAGCCAAGCCAACAGACCTAATGAGCAGTTCTTC.

The rearrangement joins TRBV5-1 to TRBJ2-1; 16 nucleotides align to TRBD2. V was pared by 3 bases and J by 0 bases, with 9 bases of the junction left unmatched. The V gene's germline CDR1 is SGHRS and CDR2 YFSETQ. The CDR3 spans 20 residues. The CDR3 sequence is CASSSAGGLAGGGSYNEQFF. CDR3 DNA: TGCGCCAGCAGCTCCGCAGGGGGACTAGCGGGAGGGGGCTCCTACAATGAGCAGTTCTTC.

The chain employs TRBV7-2 and TRBJ1-3, with no clear D. Per germline, CDR1 SGHTA and CDR2 FQGNSA. V lost 7 bases and J 2 bases, leaving 12 bases between the germline ends. The CDR3 has 14 amino acids. Here the CDR3 reads CASISGGAGNTIYF. The CDR3 nucleotides read TGTGCCAGCATCTCTGGTGGGGCTGGAAACACCATATATTTT.

This clonotype has more than one count but fewer than ten. The chain links TRBV10-3 to TRBJ2-6; tentative D call: TRBD2 (7 bases). V shed 4 bases and J shed 0 bases, with 13 bases lying between them. CDR3 length equals 17 residues. Germline lookup yields CDR1 ENHRY and CDR2 SYGVKD. CDR3 sequence: CAISGGGDDSGANVLTF. The CDR3, as DNA: TGTGCCATCAGTGGAGGGGGGGATGACTCTGGGGCCAACGTCCTGACTTTC.

This clonotype was seen more than once but under ten times. V gene TRBV10-1 combines with J gene TRBJ2-5; 8 bases match TRBD2. Germline lookup yields CDR1 WNHNN and CDR2 SYGVQD (reference sequence). J gave up 2 bases and V 0 bases, and 5 bases lay outside the gene matches. The CDR3 has 16 amino acids. The CDR3 DNA is TGCGCCAGCAGTGAGTCTTTCCCGGGAGGGCAAGAGACCCAGTACTTC. It encodes CASSESFPGGQETQYF.

This clonotype was observed at least ten times. The V and J genes are TRBV7-9 and TRBJ1-1; no reliable D call. The germline CDR1 and CDR2 sequences are SEHNR and FQNEAQ (reference sequence). The ends were cut back, 2 bases at V and 1 base at J, with 5 bases in the middle. The CDR3 has 13 amino acids. DNA of the CDR3: TGTGCCAGCAGCTTAAGACAGAACACTGAAGCTTTCTTT. As protein: CASSLRQNTEAFF.

Only one count was recorded for this clonotype. V gene TRBV20-1 combines with J gene TRBJ2-3; D ambiguous. CDR3 length: 11 amino acids. Germline CDR1 and CDR2: DFQATT and SNEGSKA (reference sequence). V lost 3 bases and J 4 bases, leaving 5 bases between the germline ends. CDR3 sequence (DNA): TGCAGTGCTAGGATCGCAGATACGCAGTATTTT. It translates to CSARIADTQYF.

The gene calls are TRBV24-1 and TRBJ2-1, with 7 positions matching TRBD1. Trimming at V came to 6 bases and at J to 3 bases, leaving 4 bases not matched to a gene. The CDR3 loop spans 14 amino acids. In germline, CDR1 is KGHDR, CDR2 SFDVKD. CDR3 in amino acids: CATSLTGSYNEQFF. The CDR3 region has the DNA TGTGCCACCAGTTTGACAGGGAGCTACAATGAGCAGTTCTTC.

The chain carries TRBV5-1 and TRBJ1-2, with D uncertain. CDR3 size: 13 residues. The V end lost 4 bases, the J end lost 4 bases, and 11 bases lay between the germline ends. The V gene's germline CDR1 is SGHRS and CDR2 YFSETQ. The CDR3 is CASSLAWGYGYTF. In nucleotides, the CDR3 is TGCGCCAGCAGCCTGGCGTGGGGCTATGGCTACACCTTC.

The rearrangement uses TRBV6-2 or TRBV6-3 and TRBJ2-5; either TRBD1 or TRBD2 may fit D (5 bases each). The CDR3 loop spans 13 amino acids. The germline V gene has CDR1 MNHEY and CDR2 SVGEGT. V was clipped by 2 bases and J by 1 base, with 5 bases between them. CDR3 DNA: TGTGCCAGCAGTTACGGGGGCCAAGAGACCCAGTACTTC. Amino acids: CASSYGGQETQYF.

The rearrangement joins TRBV14 to TRBJ2-2; D is ambiguous. Trimming took 10 bases from V and 3 from J, leaving 12 bases between them. Germline CDR1 SGHDN, CDR2 FVKESK. The CDR3 runs 13 residues. The CDR3: CATAIWDTGELFF. The CDR3 bases are TGTGCCACCGCCATCTGGGACACCGGGGAGCTGTTTTTT.

The CDR3 region is CAISESEPNEQFF. In DNA, the CDR3 is TGTGCCATCAGTGAGTCGGAGCCCAATGAGCAGTTCTTC. The chain recombines TRBV10-3 with TRBJ2-1, with D unresolved. V gave up 0 bases and J gave up 6 bases, with 6 bases separating them. CDR3 length equals 13 residues. The germline V gene encodes CDR1 ENHRY and CDR2 SYGVKD.

This clonotype was seen ten or more times. V and J are TRBV5-1 and TRBJ1-1; D is unresolved. The CDR3 contains 13 residues. CDR1 is SGHRS and CDR2 is YFSETQ in the germline V gene. Trimming took off 1 base at V and 3 bases at J, with 7 bases between the two ends. This chain's CDR3 is CASSLNQYTEAFF. The CDR3 bases are TGCGCCAGCAGCTTGAATCAGTACACTGAAGCTTTCTTT.

This clonotype was counted at least ten times. The V and J genes are TRBV5-1 and TRBJ1-5; TRBD1 agrees at 7 bases. Germline values: CDR1 SGHRS, CDR2 YFSETQ. This CDR3 region has 14 residues. V dropped 4 bases and J dropped 5; count of bases not matched to a gene: 6. CDR3 nucleotide sequence: TGCGCCAGCAGCCCGACAGGGTACGATCAGCCCCAGCATTTT. Its translation is CASSPTGYDQPQHF.

This clonotype appeared a few times. The chain links TRBV20-1 to TRBJ1-5; TRBD1 agrees at 8 bases. V gave up 4 bases and J gave up 4 bases; unmatched junction bases: 0. The CDR3 spans 12 residues. The V gene's germline CDR1 is DFQATT and CDR2 SNEGSKA (reference sequence). Written as DNA, the CDR3 is TGCAGTGCTAACAGGGGGAATCAGCCCCAGCATTTT. Translation: CSANRGNQPQHF.

In this sample, this clonotype turned up a few times. V usage is TRBV29-1 and J usage is TRBJ2-7; D not resolved. The germline V gene encodes CDR1 SQVTM and CDR2 ANQGSEA. This CDR3 is built from 11 residues. Trimming stripped 8 bases from V and 2 bases from J, with 10 bases between. The DNA for the CDR3 is TGCAGCACGATGGGTGCCTACGAGCAGTACTTC. Translation gives CSTMGAYEQYF.

This clonotype was recorded once. The J gene is TRBJ2-2, the V gene TRBV6-1; 7 bases fit TRBD1. The germline gives CDR1 MNHNS, CDR2 SASEGT. Unmatched junction bases numbered 4, after V lost 8 bases and J lost 4 bases. CDR3 length: 13 amino acids. CDR3 sequence: CASLRQGTGELFF. As DNA, the CDR3 is TGTGCCAGCCTCCGACAGGGCACCGGGGAGCTGTTTTTT.